This T cell receptor (beta chain) was retrieved from a study of CD8 T cells in Susac syndrome. Trimming took off 3 bases at V and 7 bases at J, with 13 bases between the two ends. The germline V gene has CDR1 SGDLS and CDR2 YYNGEE. CDR3 length: 14 amino acids. The RNA input was about 0.45 to 1 ug, and it was reverse transcribed with random hexamers. TCRdb fed the immunoSEQ multiplex PCR reads into MiXCR, producing one record per CDR3 protein. The sample has around 150,000 distinct CDR3 sequences, over 90% seen once. The sequence derives from a human donor with Susac syndrome. The chain carries TRBV9 and TRBJ2-2; D not resolved. Source material: CD8+ T cells from PBMCs. As DNA, the CDR3 is TGTGCCAGCAGCGAACAAACATCGTACGGGGAGCTGTTTTTT. It specifies CASSEQTSYGELFF. Together with reference TRBV9 and TRBJ2-2, the CDR3 gives the full variable domain: DSGVTQTPKHLITATGQRVTLRCSPRSGDLSVYWYQQSLDQGLQFLIQYYNGEERAKGNILERFSAQQFPDLHSELNLSSLELGDSALYFCASSEQTSYGELFFGEGSRLTVL.